These T cell receptor beta chains were read from a single sample in a study of blood T cell repertoires in COVID-19. Measured with immunoSEQ multiplex PCR; TCRdb has only the in-frame clones, and not every one. This table holds some 230,000 clones, 75% to 90% found once. The sequencing input was peripheral blood. These receptors were collected from a woman of 80 years or more with COVID-19, enrolled during active disease. Both conserved end residues are part of each CDR3. A D gene is named only where the DNA matches it firmly. Size values are once, few and many counts, or a class for expanded clones, and some rows have none.

J,size,D,V,DNA,CDR3
TRBJ2-7,.,.,TRBV29-1,TGCAGCGCCCAAGAAACACCCTACGAGCAGTACTTC,CSAQETPYEQYF
TRBJ1-5,.,.,TRBV7-2,TGTGCCAGCAGCTTAGGCACCGGGAATCAGCCCCAGCATTTT,CASSLGTGNQPQHF
TRBJ1-2,.,TRBD1,TRBV7-9,TGTGCCAGCAGCTTGGGGAGCGGGACAGGGAACTATGGCTACACCTTC,CASSLGSGTGNYGYTF
TRBJ2-2,once,.,TRBV9,TGTGCCAGCAGCGTAAACAGGGAGGGGACCGGGGAGCTGTTTTTT,CASSVNREGTGELFF
TRBJ2-5,.,.,TRBV4-2,TGTGCCAGCAGCCAAGTTCCAGGGGAGACCCAGTACTTC,CASSQVPGETQYF
TRBJ1-2,.,.,TRBV19,TGTGCCAGTAGGGGAGTGGGAAGCTTTAACTATGGCTACACCTTC,CASRGVGSFNYGYTF
TRBJ2-1,.,.,TRBV6-5,TGTGCCAGCAGTTACGGGGGGACCTACAATGAGCAGTTCTTC,CASSYGGTYNEQFF
TRBJ2-5,.,TRBD1,TRBV18,TGTGCCAGCTCACGGGACAGGGTCCAAGAGACCCAGTACTTC,CASSRDRVQETQYF
TRBJ1-3,once,TRBD1,TRBV19,TGTGCCAGTAGCACCCCGACAGGGGTGCGAAACACCATATATTTT,CASSTPTGVRNTIYF
TRBJ2-5,.,TRBD1,TRBV2,TGTGCCAGCAGGGAGACAGGGGTTGGAGAGACCCAGTACTTC,CASRETGVGETQYF
TRBJ1-1,.,.,TRBV5-6,TGTGCCAGCAGCCTTCTCGGGAACACTGAAGCTTTCTTT,CASSLLGNTEAFF
TRBJ2-7,.,TRBD1,TRBV6-5,TGTGCCAGCAGAGGACAGGGGACAGGTGGCGAGCAGTACTTC,CASRGQGTGGEQYF
TRBJ2-1,.,TRBD2,TRBV2,TGTGCCAGCACTCTACTAGCGGGAGGGCACGCTGAGCAGTTCTTC,CASTLLAGGHAEQFF
TRBJ1-5,.,.,TRBV6-5,TGTGCCAGCAGAAGGGACTCCTTGAGGAATCAGCCCCAGCATTTT,CASRRDSLRNQPQHF
TRBJ2-3,.,.,TRBV28,TGTGCCAGCAGTTTTGCGGATCAGAGAACAGATACGCAGTATTTT,CASSFADQRTDTQYF
TRBJ1-2,.,.,TRBV5-1,TGCGCCAGCAGCTTGGACAGAATATATGGCTACACCTTC,CASSLDRIYGYTF
TRBJ2-1,once,.,TRBV27,TGTGCCAGCAGTCGAAAGAGTCCCGGGACTGGCTTCGGTGAACAGTTCTTC,CASSRKSPGTGFGEQFF
TRBJ1-1,.,TRBD1,TRBV7-3,TGTGCCAGCAGCTTAGGGACAGGGAGGGATACTGAAGCTTTCTTT,CASSLGTGRDTEAFF
TRBJ2-7,once,TRBD2,TRBV18,TGTGCCAGCTCACCAAGTGCGGGGGTACCCTACGAGCAGTACTTC,CASSPSAGVPYEQYF
TRBJ2-5,.,.,TRBV11-3,TGTGCCAGCAGCCCAGGTGGGACACGAGAGACCCAGTACTTC,CASSPGGTRETQYF
TRBJ2-5,.,.,TRBV5-1,TGCGCCAGCAGCTTTAGCGGTGAAGAGACCCAGTACTTC,CASSFSGEETQYF
TRBJ1-5,.,TRBD1,TRBV19,TGTGCCAGTAACTCCCGAAGACAGGGGGGCGATCAGCCCCAGCATTTT,CASNSRRQGGDQPQHF
TRBJ2-3,.,TRBD1,TRBV4-3,TGCGCCAGCAGCCATTCCGGGACAGGGGACCCAGATACGCAGTATTTT,CASSHSGTGDPDTQYF
TRBJ1-2,.,.,TRBV2,TGTGCCAGCAGTGTTCAGGGCCGAAGGGACTATGGCTACACCTTC,CASSVQGRRDYGYTF
TRBJ2-3,.,.,TRBV5-1,TGCGCCAGCAGCTTGGGGGGACTCCCCCAGGGCACGCAGTATTTT,CASSLGGLPQGTQYF
TRBJ2-7,.,.,TRBV28,TGTGCCAGCACCGAGGGTACGGTTGCCTACGAGCAGTACTTC,CASTEGTVAYEQYF
TRBJ1-2,.,.,TRBV28,TGTGCCAGCAGTTTGGACACAAACTATGGCTACACCTTC,CASSLDTNYGYTF
TRBJ1-1,.,.,TRBV7-9,TGTGCCAGCAGCTTAGGCCCCAGGGTTAGGGACACTGAAGCTTTCTTT,CASSLGPRVRDTEAFF